This record looks at one T cell receptor (beta chain) sequence and its context. Its antigen is undetermined. This entry is derived from a study of T cell responses to AZD1222 COVID-19 vaccine. General study findings and limits: Breadth and depth of Spike-specific TCRs rose after two AZD1222 doses. Per reports, nearly half of all spike-specific TCRs target regions that are unmutated in variants. Vaccine-associated CD4 TCRs ranged over spike, dominating at 160-218 and 743-854.

This CDR3 has 13 amino acids. Trimming took off 4 bases at V and 3 bases at J, with 7 bases between the two ends. TCRdb keeps only in-frame clones here, not all; method: immunoSEQ multiplex PCR. Of under 150,000 clones listed, around nine tenths are singletons. Sequenced material: peripheral blood, taken 28 days after the second AZD1222 dose. V usage is TRBV12-3 or TRBV12-4 and J usage is TRBJ2-1; the D gene could be TRBD1 or TRBD2 (5 bases each). The clonotype comes from an adult who received the AZD1222 COVID-19 vaccine. Here the CDR3 DNA reads TGTGCCAGCAGTTGGGACGGCTACAATGAGCAGTTCTTC. This codes for CASSWDGYNEQFF.